This T cell receptor (beta chain) was sequenced for a study of PD-1 blockade in mismatch repair-deficient tumors. Study-wide context: Enrolled about 2012-2016, patients had progressing, pretreated mismatch repair-deficient cancers of approximately 13 types.

Every patient had mismatch repair deficiency by PCR or immunohistochemistry. Sequencing was performed with immunoSEQ multiplex PCR; in TCRdb, only in-frame clones are kept and a portion is missing. The sample shows tens of thousands of clones, around 73% of them seen only once. The receptor's source is an adult with mismatch repair-deficient cancer. Sequenced here: peripheral blood, sampled 4 weeks after starting pembrolizumab.

The CDR3 sequence: CASSFSRRDEQFF. CDR3 sequence (DNA): TGTGCCAGCAGCTTTTCCAGGCGGGATGAGCAGTTCTTC. V gene TRBV11-2 combines with J gene TRBJ2-1; D is perhaps TRBD2 (5 bases). With 3 bases removed from V and 8 bases from J, the gap between germline ends came to 11 bases. The CDR3 is 13 residues long. The germline CDR1 and CDR2 sequences are SGHAT and FQNNGV.